A single sample gave rise to the 13 T cell receptor beta chains below, sequenced in a study of cytomegalovirus exposure and HLA in healthy donors listed by TCRdb under 2017. The library was prepared using the immunoSEQ multiplex PCR assay. TCRdb re-hosts the immuneACCESS table, in-frame sequences only. Its copies lack some clones; in the studies checked, an unresolved V gene accounts for under half of them, and the cause for the rest is not known. The sample data list 130,000 to 150,000 clones, and 70% to 90% of these were observed just once. The ten largest clones take up almost 8% of the sample. Sequencing was carried out using PBMCs. These receptors all stem from a woman between 18 and 29 years old in good health and CMV-seropositive.

The genes are TRBV5-4 and TRBJ2-3, with a possible D match to TRBD2 (5 bases). Trimming cost V 1 base and J 0 bases, with 6 bases left between them. CDR1 and CDR2 from the germline V gene are SGHNT and YYREEE (reference sequence). The CDR3 runs 14 residues. CDR3 nucleotides: TGTGCCAGCAGCTTGCTAGCTAGCACAGATACGCAGTATTTT. Translating gives CASSLLASTDTQYF. Complete variable domain (other parts from reference TRBV5-4 and TRBJ2-3): ETGVTQSPTHLIKTRGQQVTLRCSSQSGHNTVSWYQQALGQGPQFIFQYYREEENGRGNFPPRFSGLQFPNYSSELNVNALELDDSALYLCASSLLASTDTQYFGPGTRLTVL.

The chain carries TRBV19 and TRBJ2-7; D possibly corresponds to TRBD1 (7 bases). V was clipped by 5 bases and J by 0 bases, with 17 bases between them. CDR1 LNHDA and CDR2 SQIVND come from the germline V gene (reference sequence). This CDR3 has 16 amino acids. The DNA for the CDR3 is TGTGCCAGTAGTCAGGGCCGACAGGGACTCTCCTACGAGCAGTACTTC. This encodes CASSQGRQGLSYEQYF.

This rearrangement joins TRBV9 to TRBJ1-1; 8 bases align to TRBD1. The V gene end was trimmed by 3 bases and the J gene end by 3 bases; junction bases not matched to a gene: 1. The CDR3 covers 13 residues. Looked up from germline, CDR1 is SGDLS and CDR2 is YYNGEE. The CDR3 is CASSATGDTEAFF. The CDR3 coding sequence is TGTGCCAGCAGCGCGACAGGGGACACTGAAGCTTTCTTT.

The gene calls are TRBV27 and TRBJ2-1; unclear D gene. V was pared by 4 bases and J by 3 bases, with 4 bases between. CDR3 size: 12 residues. The germline V gene has CDR1 MNHEY and CDR2 SMNVEV (reference sequence). The CDR3 protein is CASSSNYNEQFF. CDR3 nucleotides: TGTGCCAGCAGTTCCAACTACAATGAGCAGTTCTTC.

The DNA of the CDR3 is TGTGCCAGCAGCTGGCAGGGGATTACAACTAATGAAAAACTGTTTTTT. Amino acid sequence: CASSWQGITTNEKLFF. The chain has TRBV5-6 and TRBJ1-4; D possibly corresponds to TRBD1 (6 bases). Germline CDR1 reads SGHDT; CDR2 reads YYEEEE. The ends were cut back, 3 bases at V and 0 bases at J, with 12 bases in the middle. The CDR3 spans 16 residues.

The chain uses TRBV6-1 and TRBJ2-1, with TRBD2 matching over 9 bases. Germline CDR1 is MNHNS and CDR2 is SASEGT. The CDR3 has 15 residues. With 5 bases clipped from V and 9 bases from J, the junction kept 11 bases outside the gene matches. This chain's CDR3 is CASSRTSAVWGEQFF. Here the CDR3 DNA reads TGTGCCAGCAGTCGGACTAGCGCCGTTTGGGGTGAGCAGTTCTTC.

V usage is TRBV7-9 and J usage is TRBJ1-5, with TRBD1 matching over 7 bases. The CDR3 runs 17 residues. Germline assignment: CDR1 SEHNR and CDR2 FQNEAQ (reference sequence). Unmatched junction bases numbered 15, after V lost 4 bases and J lost 6 bases. DNA of the CDR3: TGTGCCAGCAGCTCCATGGTTGGTAGGGGGCATCTTCAGCCCCAGCATTTT. This encodes CASSSMVGRGHLQPQHF. Full variable domain (missing parts from reference TRBV7-9 and TRBJ1-5): DTGVSQNPRHKITKRGQNVTFRCDPISEHNRLYWYRQTLGQGPEFLTYFQNEAQLEKSRLLSDRFSAERPKGSFSTLEIQRTEQGDSAMYLCASSSMVGRGHLQPQHFGDGTRLSIL.

The chain links TRBV28 to TRBJ2-2, with D perhaps matching TRBD2 (5 bases). The CDR3 runs to 13 residues. V shed 3 bases and J shed 5 bases, with 7 bases lying between them. Germline V gene data show CDR1 as MDHEN and CDR2 as SYDVKM. The CDR3 DNA is TGTGCCAGCAGTTTCACGGGGACCGGGGAGCTGTTTTTT. Translating gives CASSFTGTGELFF.

The J gene is TRBJ1-5, the V gene TRBV25-1; D is unclear. CDR3 length: 14 residues. In germline, CDR1 is MGHDK, CDR2 SYGVNS. Trimming took off 1 base at V and 6 bases at J, with 10 bases between the two ends. The CDR3 sequence is CASSESRGSQPQHF. The CDR3, as DNA: TGTGCCAGCAGTGAATCTCGGGGAAGTCAGCCCCAGCATTTT.

This clone was seen just once. The rearrangement joins TRBV30 to TRBJ1-5, with D possibly matching TRBD1 (6 bases). This CDR3 spans 13 amino acids. V was shortened by 0 bases and J by 7 bases, with 10 bases between the two germline ends. Germline CDR1 and CDR2: GTSNPN and SVGIG (reference sequence). CDR3 nucleotide sequence: TGTGCCTGGAGTGTAGGTGGGGGCCAGCCCCAGCATTTT. This sequence encodes CAWSVGGGQPQHF.

The V and J genes are TRBV9 and TRBJ1-5; tentative D call: TRBD1 (6 bases). CDR1 SGDLS and CDR2 YYNGEE come from the germline V gene. This CDR3 has 13 amino acids. The V end lost 2 bases, the J end lost 8 bases, and 11 bases lay between the germline ends. DNA of the CDR3: TGTGCCAGCAGCGTGGGAGGGGGGGAGCCCCAGCATTTT. It codes for CASSVGGGEPQHF.

J is TRBJ2-1 and V is TRBV11-3, with 8 positions matching TRBD2. The CDR3 has 16 residues. Germline values: CDR1 SGHNT, CDR2 YENEEA. Trimming cost V 0 bases and J 10 bases; bases outside gene matches: 11. The CDR3 is CASSLEASGGFPEQFF. As DNA, the CDR3 is TGTGCCAGCAGCTTAGAGGCCAGCGGGGGCTTCCCGGAGCAGTTCTTC.

This clone showed up just a few times. The chain uses TRBV6-1 and TRBJ1-6, with 8 bases that match TRBD1. This CDR3 has 13 residues. Germline V gene lookup returns CDR1 MNHNS and CDR2 SASEGT. Trimming took 11 bases from V and 6 from J; bases not matched to a gene: 6. In nucleotides, the CDR3 is TGTGCCGGGACGACAGGGGTTAATTCACCCCTCCACTTT. Translated, it gives CAGTTGVNSPLHF.